This TCR beta chain was identified in a study of T cells in Graves' hyperthyroidism and ophthalmopathy. Study findings and constraints: Median prediction lead before ophthalmopathy onset was 6.5 months with the model.

It was RNA transcripts that yielded the amplified TCR beta CDR3 regions. HTBI primers drove first-round RT-PCR of the TCR CDR3. TCRdb passed the multiplex PCR reads through MiXCR, listing each CDR3 protein once. The table lists about 400,000 distinct CDR3 sequences, 15% to 19% of them singletons. The germline gives CDR1 SEHNR, CDR2 FQNEAQ (reference sequence). Trimming cost V 3 bases and J 4 bases; bases outside gene matches: 7. This CDR3 region has 17 residues. Concerning this clonotype: The antigen is unknown.

Sequenced: blood. This sequence was found in a woman aged 18-29 years with Graves' hyperthyroidism. The chain carries TRBV7-9 and TRBJ1-6, with 9 bases matching TRBD1. CDR3 in amino acids: CASSFTGQGIYNSPLHF. In DNA form, the CDR3 reads TGTGCCAGCAGCTTTACCGGACAGGGGATATATAATTCACCCCTCCACTTT.